Sequencing of this T cell receptor (beta chain) was carried out in a study of cytomegalovirus exposure and HLA in healthy donors. Study results and limitations: In an earlier analysis, most TCR beta V segments were productive about 90% or about 30% of the time.

The PCR ran on 60 Vbeta and 13 Jbeta primers. Sequenced by immunoSEQ multiplex PCR; TCRdb stores in-frame clones only, minus some. The sample holds fewer than 100,000 clones, roughly 85% seen once. As to this clone: Its specificity is not known.

The CDR3 covers 14 residues. Germline values: CDR1 SGDLS, CDR2 YYNGEE. V gave up 3 bases and J gave up 5 bases; unmatched junction bases: 7. The source of this sequence is a female donor in good health and CMV-seronegative. This chain connects TRBV9 to TRBJ2-5, with 7 positions matching TRBD2. Sequencing used PBMCs. The CDR3 region is CASSALGEGETQYF. In nucleotides, the CDR3 is TGTGCCAGCAGCGCACTCGGGGAGGGGGAGACCCAGTACTTC.